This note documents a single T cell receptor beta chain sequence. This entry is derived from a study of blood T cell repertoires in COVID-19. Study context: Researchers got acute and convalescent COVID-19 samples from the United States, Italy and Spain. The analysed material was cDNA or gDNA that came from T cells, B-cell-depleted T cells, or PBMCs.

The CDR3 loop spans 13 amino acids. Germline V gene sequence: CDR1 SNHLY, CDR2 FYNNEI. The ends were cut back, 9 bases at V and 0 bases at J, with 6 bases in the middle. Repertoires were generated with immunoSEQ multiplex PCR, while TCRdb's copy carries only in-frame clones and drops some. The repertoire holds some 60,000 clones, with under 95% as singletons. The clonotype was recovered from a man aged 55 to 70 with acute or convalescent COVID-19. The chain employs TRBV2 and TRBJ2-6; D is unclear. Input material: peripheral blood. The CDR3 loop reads CASLYSGANVLTF. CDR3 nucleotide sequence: TGTGCCAGTTTATACTCTGGGGCCAACGTCCTGACTTTC.